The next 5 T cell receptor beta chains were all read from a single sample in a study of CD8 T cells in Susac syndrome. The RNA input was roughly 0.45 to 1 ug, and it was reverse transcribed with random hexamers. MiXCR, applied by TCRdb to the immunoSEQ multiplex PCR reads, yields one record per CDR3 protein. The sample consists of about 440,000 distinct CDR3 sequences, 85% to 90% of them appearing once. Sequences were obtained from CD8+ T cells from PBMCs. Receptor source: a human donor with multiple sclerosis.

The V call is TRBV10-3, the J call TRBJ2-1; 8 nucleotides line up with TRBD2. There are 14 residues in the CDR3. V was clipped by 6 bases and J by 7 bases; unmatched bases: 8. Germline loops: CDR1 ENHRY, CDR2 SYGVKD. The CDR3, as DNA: TGTGCCATCAGGCTCACTCGGGAGGGGAATGAGCAGTTCTTC. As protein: CAIRLTREGNEQFF.

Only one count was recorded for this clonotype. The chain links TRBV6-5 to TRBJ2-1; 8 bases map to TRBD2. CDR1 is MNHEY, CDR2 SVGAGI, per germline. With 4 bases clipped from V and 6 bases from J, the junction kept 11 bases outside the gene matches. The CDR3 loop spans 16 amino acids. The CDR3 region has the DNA TGTGCCAGCAGTTCCCCGGAAATAGCGGGAACCAATGAGCAGTTCTTC. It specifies CASSSPEIAGTNEQFF.

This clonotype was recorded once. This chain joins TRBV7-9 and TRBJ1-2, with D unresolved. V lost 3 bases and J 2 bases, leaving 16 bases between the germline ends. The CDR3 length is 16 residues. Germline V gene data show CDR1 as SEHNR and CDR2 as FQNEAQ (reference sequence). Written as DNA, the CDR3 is TGTGCCAGCAGCTTGATTCCCGTGGGCGCGAACTATGGCTACACCTTC. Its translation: CASSLIPVGANYGYTF.

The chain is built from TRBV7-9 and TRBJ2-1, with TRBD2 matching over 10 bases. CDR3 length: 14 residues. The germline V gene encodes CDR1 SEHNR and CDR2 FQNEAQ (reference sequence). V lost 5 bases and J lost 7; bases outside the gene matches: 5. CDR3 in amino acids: CASSGRTSGNEQFF. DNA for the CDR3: TGTGCCAGCAGCGGGAGGACTAGCGGTAATGAGCAGTTCTTC.

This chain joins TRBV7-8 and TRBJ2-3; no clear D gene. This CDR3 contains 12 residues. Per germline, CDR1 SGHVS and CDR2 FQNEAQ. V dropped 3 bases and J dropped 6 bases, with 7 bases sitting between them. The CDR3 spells CASSLPMDTQYF. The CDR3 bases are TGTGCCAGCAGCTTGCCGATGGATACGCAGTATTTT.